This T cell receptor (beta chain) was obtained from a study of T cell responses to AZD1222 COVID-19 vaccine. In the study overall: It was second doses at about 4 or about 12 weeks that were pooled.

Produced via immunoSEQ multiplex PCR; TCRdb's table is partial and in-frame only. The data show about 96,000 clones, approximately 87% seen once. On this clone itself: Its antigen is as yet unknown. The same CDR3 arises from other DNA sequences in this sample as well.

Study-wide points: Mapped onto spike, vaccine-associated CD4 TCRs spanned it and were dominant at 160-218 and 743-854. Mostly white British, mostly female donors; authors suggested clonal diversity may be underestimated. Within unmutated variant regions lay the reported targets of nearly half of spike-specific TCRs.

V was trimmed by 3 bases and J by 4 bases, leaving 4 bases between them. The CDR3 is 11 residues long. Germline-derived CDR1 and CDR2 are MDHEN and SYDVKM. This clonotype originated in an adult in good health. Sample: peripheral blood, taken on day 0 of AZD1222 vaccination. J is TRBJ2-7 and V is TRBV28; no firm D call. CDR3 residues: CASSLHYEQYF. In DNA form, the CDR3 reads TGTGCCAGCAGTTTGCATTACGAGCAGTACTTC.